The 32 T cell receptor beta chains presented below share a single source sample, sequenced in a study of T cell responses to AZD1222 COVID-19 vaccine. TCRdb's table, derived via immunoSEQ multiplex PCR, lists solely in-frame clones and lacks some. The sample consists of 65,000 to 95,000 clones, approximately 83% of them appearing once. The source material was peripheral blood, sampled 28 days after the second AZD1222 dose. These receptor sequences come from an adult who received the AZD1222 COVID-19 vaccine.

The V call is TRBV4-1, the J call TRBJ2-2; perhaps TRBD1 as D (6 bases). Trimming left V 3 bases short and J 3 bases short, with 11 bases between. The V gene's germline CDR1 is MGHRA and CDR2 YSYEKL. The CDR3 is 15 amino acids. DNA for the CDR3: TGCGCCAGCAGCCATCACAAGGGGGACACCGGGGAGCTGTTTTTT. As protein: CASSHHKGDTGELFF.

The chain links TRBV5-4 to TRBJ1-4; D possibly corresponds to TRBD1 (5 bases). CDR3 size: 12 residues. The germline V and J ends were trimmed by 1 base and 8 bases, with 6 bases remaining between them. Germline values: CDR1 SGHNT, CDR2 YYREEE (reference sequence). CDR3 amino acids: CASSLWGEKLFF. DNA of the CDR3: TGTGCCAGCAGCTTGTGGGGGGAAAAACTGTTTTTT.

This CDR3 reads CASSLVGGLSNQPQHF. CDR3 DNA: TGTGCCAGCAGCTTGGTTGGCGGGCTAAGCAATCAGCCCCAGCATTTT. This chain connects TRBV5-5 to TRBJ1-5; no definite D call. The CDR3 has 16 amino acids. V shed 0 bases and J shed 1 base, with 11 bases lying between them. CDR1 and CDR2 (germline): SGHKS, YYEKEE (reference sequence).

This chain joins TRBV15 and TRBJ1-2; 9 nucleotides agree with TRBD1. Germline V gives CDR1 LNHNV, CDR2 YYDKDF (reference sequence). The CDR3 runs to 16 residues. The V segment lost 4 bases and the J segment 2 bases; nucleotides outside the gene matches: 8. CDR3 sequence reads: CATSKYRGTGNYGYTF. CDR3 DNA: TGTGCCACCAGCAAATACAGGGGGACAGGGAACTATGGCTACACCTTC.

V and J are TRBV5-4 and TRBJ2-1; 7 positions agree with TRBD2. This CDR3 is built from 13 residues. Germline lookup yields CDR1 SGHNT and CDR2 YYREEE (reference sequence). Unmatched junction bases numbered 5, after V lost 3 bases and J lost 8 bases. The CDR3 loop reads CASSWGRADEQFF. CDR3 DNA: TGTGCCAGCAGCTGGGGGAGGGCCGATGAGCAGTTCTTC.

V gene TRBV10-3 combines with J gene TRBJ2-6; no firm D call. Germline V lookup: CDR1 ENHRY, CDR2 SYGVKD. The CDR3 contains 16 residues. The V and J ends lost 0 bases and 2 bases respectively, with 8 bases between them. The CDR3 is CAISESFQTGANVLTF. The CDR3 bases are TGTGCCATCAGTGAGTCGTTCCAGACTGGGGCCAACGTCCTGACTTTC.

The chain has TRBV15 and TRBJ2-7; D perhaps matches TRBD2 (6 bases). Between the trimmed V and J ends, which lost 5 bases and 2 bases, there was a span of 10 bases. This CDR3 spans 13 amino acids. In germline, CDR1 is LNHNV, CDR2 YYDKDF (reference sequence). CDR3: CATSGTAPYEQYF. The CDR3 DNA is TGTGCCACCAGCGGGACTGCCCCCTACGAGCAGTACTTC.

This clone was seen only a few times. CDR3: CASSLVVNTEAFF. The CDR3, as DNA: TGTGCCAGCAGTTTGGTAGTTAACACTGAAGCTTTCTTT. The chain recombines TRBV12-3 or TRBV12-4 with TRBJ1-1; D is ambiguous. Trimming took off 3 bases at V and 2 bases at J, with 7 bases between the two ends. The CDR3 is 13 amino acids.

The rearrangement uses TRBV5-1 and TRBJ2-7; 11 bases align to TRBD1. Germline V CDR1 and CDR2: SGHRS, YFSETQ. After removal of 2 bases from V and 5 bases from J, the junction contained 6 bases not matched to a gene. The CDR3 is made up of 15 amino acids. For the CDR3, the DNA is TGCGCCAGCAGCTTTAAGGACAGGGGGCAGGACGAGCAGTACTTC. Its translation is CASSFKDRGQDEQYF.

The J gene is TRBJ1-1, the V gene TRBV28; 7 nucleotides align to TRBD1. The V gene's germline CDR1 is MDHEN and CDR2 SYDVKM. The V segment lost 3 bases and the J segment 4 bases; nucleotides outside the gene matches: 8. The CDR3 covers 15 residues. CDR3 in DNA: TGTGCCAGCAGTTTGCCTAACAGGGGACTCACTGAAGCTTTCTTT. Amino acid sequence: CASSLPNRGLTEAFF.

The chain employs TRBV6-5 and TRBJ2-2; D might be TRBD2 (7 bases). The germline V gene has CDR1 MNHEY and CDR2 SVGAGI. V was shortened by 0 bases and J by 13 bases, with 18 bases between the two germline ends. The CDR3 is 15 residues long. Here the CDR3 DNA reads TGTGCCAGCAGTTACTCGTTTCCTTACAGGGAGGGGCTGTTTTTT. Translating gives CASSYSFPYREGLFF.

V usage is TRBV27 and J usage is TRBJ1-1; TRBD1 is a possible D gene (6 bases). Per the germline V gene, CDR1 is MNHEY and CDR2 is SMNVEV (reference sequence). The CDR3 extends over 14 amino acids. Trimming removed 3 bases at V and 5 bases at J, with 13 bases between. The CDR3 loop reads CASSLNRVETEAFF. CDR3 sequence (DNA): TGTGCCAGCAGTTTGAACAGGGTGGAAACTGAAGCTTTCTTT.

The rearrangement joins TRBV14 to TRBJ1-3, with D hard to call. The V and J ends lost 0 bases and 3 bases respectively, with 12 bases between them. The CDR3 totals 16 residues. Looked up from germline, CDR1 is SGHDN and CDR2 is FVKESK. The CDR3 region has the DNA TGTGCCAGCAGCCAAGATTTATTCCCGGGTGGAAACACCATATATTTT. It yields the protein CASSQDLFPGGNTIYF.

CDR3 nucleotides: TGTGCCAGCAGCTTATTGGCCAGCTCCTACGAGCAGTACTTC. Its protein is CASSLLASSYEQYF. The rearrangement links TRBV11-2 to TRBJ2-7; D is unresolved. Germline V gene lookup returns CDR1 SGHAT and CDR2 FQNNGV. V was pared by 2 bases and J by 0 bases, with 8 bases between. The length of the CDR3 is 14 residues.

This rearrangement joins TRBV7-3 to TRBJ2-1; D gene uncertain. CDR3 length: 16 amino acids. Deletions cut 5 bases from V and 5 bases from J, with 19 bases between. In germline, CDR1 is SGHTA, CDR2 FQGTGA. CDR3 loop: CASSPLTSTEDNEQFF. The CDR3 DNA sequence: TGTGCCAGCAGCCCCCTTACAAGCACAGAAGACAATGAGCAGTTCTTC.

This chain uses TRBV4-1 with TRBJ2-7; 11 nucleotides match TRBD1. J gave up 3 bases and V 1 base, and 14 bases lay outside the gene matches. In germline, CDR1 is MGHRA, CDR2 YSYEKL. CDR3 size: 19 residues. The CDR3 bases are TGCGCCAGCAGCCAAGTTATCGGGAGCGGGACAGGGGGATACTACGAGCAGTACTTC. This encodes CASSQVIGSGTGGYYEQYF.

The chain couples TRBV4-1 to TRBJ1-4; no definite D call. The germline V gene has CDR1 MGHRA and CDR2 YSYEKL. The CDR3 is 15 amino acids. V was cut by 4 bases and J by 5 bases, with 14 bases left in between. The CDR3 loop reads CASSLRTGRNEKLFF. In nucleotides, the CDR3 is TGCGCCAGCAGCCTTCGGACGGGGAGAAATGAAAAACTGTTTTTT.

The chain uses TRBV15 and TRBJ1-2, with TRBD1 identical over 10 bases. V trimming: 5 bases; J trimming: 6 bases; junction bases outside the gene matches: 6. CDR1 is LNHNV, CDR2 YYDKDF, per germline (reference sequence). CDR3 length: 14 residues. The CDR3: CATSGGQGRNGYTF. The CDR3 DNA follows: TGTGCCACCAGCGGGGGACAGGGGAGGAATGGCTACACCTTC.

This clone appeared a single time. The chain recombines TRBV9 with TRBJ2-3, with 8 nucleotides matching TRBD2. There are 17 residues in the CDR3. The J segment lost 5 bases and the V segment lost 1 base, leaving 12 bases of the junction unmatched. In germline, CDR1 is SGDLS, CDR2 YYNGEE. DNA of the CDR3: TGTGCCAGCAGCGTAAATTTTATGGGCGGGGGGTTAGATACGCAGTATTTT. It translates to CASSVNFMGGGLDTQYF.

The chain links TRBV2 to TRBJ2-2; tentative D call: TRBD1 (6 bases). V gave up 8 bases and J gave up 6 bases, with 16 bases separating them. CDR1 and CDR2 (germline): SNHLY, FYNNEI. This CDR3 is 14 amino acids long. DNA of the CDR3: TGTGCCAGCCTGGAGAGGGGGTATGCCGGGGAGCTGTTTTTT. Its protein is CASLERGYAGELFF. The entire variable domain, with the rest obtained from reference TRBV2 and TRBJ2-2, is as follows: EPEVTQTPSHQVTQMGQEVILRCVPISNHLYFYWYRQILGQKVEFLVSFYNNEISEKSEIFDDQFSVERPDGSNFTLKIRSTKLEDSAMYFCASLERGYAGELFFGEGSRLTVL.

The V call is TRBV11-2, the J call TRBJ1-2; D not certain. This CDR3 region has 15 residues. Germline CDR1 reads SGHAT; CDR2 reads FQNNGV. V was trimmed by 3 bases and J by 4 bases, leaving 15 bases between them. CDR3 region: CASSLGTGFVYGYTF. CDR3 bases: TGTGCCAGCAGCTTGGGCACGGGGTTTGTCTATGGCTACACCTTC.

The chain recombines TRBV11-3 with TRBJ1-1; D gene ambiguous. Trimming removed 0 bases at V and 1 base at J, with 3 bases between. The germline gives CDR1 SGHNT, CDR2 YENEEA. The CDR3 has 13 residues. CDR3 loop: CASSLDRNTEAFF. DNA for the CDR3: TGTGCCAGCAGCTTAGACAGGAACACTGAAGCTTTCTTT.

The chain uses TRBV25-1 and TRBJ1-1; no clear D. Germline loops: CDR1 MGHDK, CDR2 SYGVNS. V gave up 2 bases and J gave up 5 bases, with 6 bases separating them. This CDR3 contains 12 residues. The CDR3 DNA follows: TGTGCCAGCAGTGAAGAACAAACTGAAGCTTTCTTT. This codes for CASSEEQTEAFF.

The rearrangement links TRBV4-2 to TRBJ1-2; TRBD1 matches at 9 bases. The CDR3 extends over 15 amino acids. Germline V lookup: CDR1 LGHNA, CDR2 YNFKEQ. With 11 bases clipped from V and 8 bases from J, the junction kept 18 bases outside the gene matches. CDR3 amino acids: CASLRDREPGAGYTF. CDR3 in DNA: TGTGCCTCGCTCCGGGACAGGGAGCCGGGGGCGGGCTACACCTTC.

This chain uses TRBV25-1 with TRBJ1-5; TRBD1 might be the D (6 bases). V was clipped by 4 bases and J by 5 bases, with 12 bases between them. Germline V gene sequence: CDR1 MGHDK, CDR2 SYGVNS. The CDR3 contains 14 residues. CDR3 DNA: TGTGCCAGCAGTGGGTGGACAGTGGATCAGCCCCAGCATTTT. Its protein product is CASSGWTVDQPQHF.

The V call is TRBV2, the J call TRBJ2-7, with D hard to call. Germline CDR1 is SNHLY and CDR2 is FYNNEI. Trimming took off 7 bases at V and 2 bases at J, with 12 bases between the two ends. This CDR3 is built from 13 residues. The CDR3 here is CASMSGVTYEQYF. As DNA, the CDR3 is TGTGCCAGCATGTCAGGAGTTACCTACGAGCAGTACTTC.

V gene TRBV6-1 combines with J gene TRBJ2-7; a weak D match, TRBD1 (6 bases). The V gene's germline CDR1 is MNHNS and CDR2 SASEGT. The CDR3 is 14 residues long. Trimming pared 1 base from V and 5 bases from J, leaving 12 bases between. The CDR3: CASSEVPGAHEQYF. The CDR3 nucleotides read TGTGCCAGCAGTGAAGTTCCAGGGGCCCACGAGCAGTACTTC.

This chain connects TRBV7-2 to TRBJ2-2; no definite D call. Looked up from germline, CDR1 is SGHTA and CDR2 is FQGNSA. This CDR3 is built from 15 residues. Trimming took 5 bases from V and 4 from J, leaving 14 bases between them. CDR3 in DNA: TGTGCCAGCAGCATAACGGGTAGAACCACCGGGGAGCTGTTTTTT. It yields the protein CASSITGRTTGELFF. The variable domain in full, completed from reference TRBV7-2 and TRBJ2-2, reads GAGVSQSPSNKVTEKGKDVELRCDPISGHTALYWYRQSLGQGLEFLIYFQGNSAPDKSGLPSDRFSAERTGGSVSTLTIQRTQQEDSAVYLCASSITGRTTGELFFGEGSRLTVL.

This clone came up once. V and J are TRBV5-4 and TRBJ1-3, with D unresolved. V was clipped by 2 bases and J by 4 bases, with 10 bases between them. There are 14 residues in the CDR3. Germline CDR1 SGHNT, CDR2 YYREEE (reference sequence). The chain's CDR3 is CASSFDPYGNTIYF. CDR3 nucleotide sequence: TGTGCCAGCAGCTTTGACCCGTACGGAAACACCATATATTTT.

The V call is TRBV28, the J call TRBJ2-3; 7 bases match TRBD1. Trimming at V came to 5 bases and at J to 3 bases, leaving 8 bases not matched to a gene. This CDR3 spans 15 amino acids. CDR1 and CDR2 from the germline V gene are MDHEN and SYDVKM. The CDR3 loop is CASSQLTGQTDTQYF. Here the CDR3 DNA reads TGTGCCAGCAGTCAACTGACAGGGCAAACAGATACGCAGTATTTT.

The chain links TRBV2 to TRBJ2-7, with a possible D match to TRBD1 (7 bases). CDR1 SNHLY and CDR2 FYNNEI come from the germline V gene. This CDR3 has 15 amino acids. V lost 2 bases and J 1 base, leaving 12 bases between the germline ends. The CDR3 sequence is CASSEWAGGSYEQYF. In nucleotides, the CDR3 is TGTGCCAGCAGTGAATGGGCAGGGGGGTCCTACGAGCAGTACTTC. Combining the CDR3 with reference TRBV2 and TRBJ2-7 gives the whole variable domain EPEVTQTPSHQVTQMGQEVILRCVPISNHLYFYWYRQILGQKVEFLVSFYNNEISEKSEIFDDQFSVERPDGSNFTLKIRSTKLEDSAMYFCASSEWAGGSYEQYFGPGTRLTVT.

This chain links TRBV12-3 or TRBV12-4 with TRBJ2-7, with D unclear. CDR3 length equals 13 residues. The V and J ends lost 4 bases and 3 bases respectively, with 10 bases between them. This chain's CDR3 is CASSSVGGYEQYF. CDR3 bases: TGTGCCAGCAGTTCTGTAGGTGGCTACGAGCAGTACTTC.